This is a list of T cell receptor beta chains from one sample in a study of read filtering for tumor transcriptome and immune sequencing. TCRdb reprocessed the reads via MiXCR and lists one record per CDR3 protein. Of 60,000 to 75,000 distinct CDR3 sequences in the sample, approximately 18% were seen once. Sequencing used a population of CD138-negative cells sorted from bone marrow. The receptors were gathered from a donor aged 40 or older with multiple myeloma. CDR3s include the opening cysteine and the closing phenylalanine or tryptophan. Each record gives: CDR3 protein, CDR3 DNA, V gene, J gene, D gene, clone size. The D gene is left open where the match is weak. Clone size, where shown, is once, few, many, or a class for clones that have expanded.

CDR3 protein: CASSLAGGGRIYGYTF
CDR3 DNA: TGTGCCAGCAGCTTAGCGGGGGGAGGGCGGATCTATGGCTACACCTTC
V gene: TRBV7-8
J gene: TRBJ1-2
D gene: .
clone size: few

CDR3 protein: CASSQTGGDETQYF
CDR3 DNA: TGTGCCAGCAGCCAGACAGGGGGAGATGAGACCCAGTACTTC
V gene: TRBV28
J gene: TRBJ2-5
D gene: TRBD1
clone size: many

CDR3 protein: CAWSGAHPRRGQTDTQYF
CDR3 DNA: TGTGCCTGGAGTGGGGCCCATCCTCGGCGGGGGCAGACAGATACGCAGTATTTT
V gene: TRBV30
J gene: TRBJ2-3
D gene: .
clone size: many

CDR3 protein: CASSPPRTYNEQFF
CDR3 DNA: TGCGCCAGCAGTCCTCCTCGAACCTACAATGAGCAGTTCTTC
V gene: TRBV10-2
J gene: TRBJ2-1
D gene: .
clone size: many

CDR3 protein: CASSLDGGLAYEQYF
CDR3 DNA: TGCGCCAGCAGCTTGGACGGGGGCTTGGCCTACGAGCAGTACTTC
V gene: TRBV5-1
J gene: TRBJ2-7
D gene: .
clone size: many

CDR3 protein: CASSYLSADEAFF
CDR3 DNA: TGTGCCAGCAGCTACCTCTCGGCAGATGAAGCTTTCTTT
V gene: TRBV7-9
J gene: TRBJ1-1
D gene: .
clone size: many

CDR3 protein: CSARGGGPGTQYF
CDR3 DNA: TGCAGTGCTAGAGGCGGGGGGCCAGGGACCCAGTACTTC
V gene: TRBV20-1
J gene: TRBJ2-5
D gene: TRBD2
clone size: many

CDR3 protein: CASSETSGYNERFF
CDR3 DNA: TGTGCCAGTAGTGAGACTAGCGGCTACAATGAGCGGTTCTTC
V gene: TRBV25-1
J gene: TRBJ2-1
D gene: TRBD2
clone size: .

CDR3 protein: CASSQDRDTEAFF
CDR3 DNA: TGTGCCAGCAGCCAAGACAGGGACACTGAAGCTTTCTTT
V gene: TRBV28
J gene: TRBJ1-1
D gene: TRBD1
clone size: many

CDR3 protein: CAWSAKALSGANVLTF
CDR3 DNA: TGTGCCTGGAGTGCAAAAGCCCTCTCTGGGGCCAACGTCCTGACTTTC
V gene: TRBV30
J gene: TRBJ2-6
D gene: .
clone size: many

CDR3 protein: CASSLGTLSYEQYF
CDR3 DNA: TGTGCCAGCAGTTTAGGGACCCTCTCCTACGAGCAGTACTTC
V gene: TRBV28
J gene: TRBJ2-7
D gene: .
clone size: many

CDR3 protein: CASSLVLGRISGNTIYF
CDR3 DNA: TGTGCCAGCAGCTTAGTACTGGGACGCATCTCTGGAAACACCATATATTTT
V gene: TRBV7-2
J gene: TRBJ1-3
D gene: .
clone size: many

CDR3 protein: CASSYSSIRGSSYNEQFF
CDR3 DNA: TGTGCCAGCAGTTACTCCTCGATACGGGGGAGCTCCTACAATGAGCAGTTCTTC
V gene: TRBV6-2/TRBV6-3
J gene: TRBJ2-1
D gene: .
clone size: many

CDR3 protein: CASRTSESSYEQYF
CDR3 DNA: TGTGCCAGTCGGACTAGCGAAAGTTCCTACGAGCAGTACTTC
V gene: TRBV27
J gene: TRBJ2-7
D gene: TRBD2
clone size: few

CDR3 protein: CSVVEVGGNTIYF
CDR3 DNA: TGCAGCGTTGTCGAGGTGGGGGGAAACACCATATATTTT
V gene: TRBV29-1
J gene: TRBJ1-3
D gene: .
clone size: many

CDR3 protein: CAWSVTPYNEQFF
CDR3 DNA: TGTGCCTGGAGTGTTACCCCGTACAATGAGCAGTTCTTC
V gene: TRBV30
J gene: TRBJ2-1
D gene: .
clone size: .